These T cell receptor beta chains were read from a single sample in a study of CD8 T cells in Susac syndrome. Via MiXCR, TCRdb re-called the immunoSEQ multiplex PCR reads, giving one row per CDR3 protein. This repertoire shows 100,000 to 150,000 distinct CDR3 sequences, about 94% found once; its top ten account for around 0.2%. The sequenced sample was CD8+ T cells from PBMCs. The receptor source for this set is a human donor with Susac syndrome. CDR3s include the opening cysteine and the closing phenylalanine or tryptophan. D genes are given only for firm matches. Only some rows state a clone size, as once, few, many or a class for expanded clones.

D: -; size: few; V: TRBV3-1; J: TRBJ2-2; CDR3: CASSQGGNTGELFF; DNA: TGTGCCAGCAGCCAAGGAGGAAACACCGGGGAGCTGTTTTTT
D: -; size: -; V: TRBV20-1; J: TRBJ1-5; CDR3: CSAPARPGKNQPQHF; DNA: TGCAGTGCGCCCGCGAGACCAGGGAAAAATCAGCCCCAGCATTTT
D: -; size: -; V: TRBV20-1; J: TRBJ2-7; CDR3: CSATPSPYEQYF; DNA: TGCAGTGCTACCCCTTCCCCCTACGAGCAGTACTTC
D: TRBD1; size: few; V: TRBV4-1; J: TRBJ1-2; CDR3: CASSQGDRGWYGYTF; DNA: TGCGCCAGCAGCCAAGGGGACAGGGGCTGGTATGGCTACACCTTC
D: TRBD2; size: -; V: TRBV12-3/TRBV12-4; J: TRBJ2-4; CDR3: CASAHHSGRAGTKNIQYF; DNA: TGTGCCAGCGCGCACCATAGCGGGAGGGCCGGAACCAAAAACATTCAGTACTTC
D: -; size: -; V: TRBV9; J: TRBJ2-3; CDR3: CASSTTADTQYF; DNA: TGTGCCAGCAGCACCACCGCAGATACGCAGTATTTT
D: -; size: -; V: TRBV7-9; J: TRBJ1-1; CDR3: CASSARGVEAFF; DNA: TGTGCCAGCAGCGCACGGGGGGTTGAAGCTTTCTTT
D: -; size: -; V: TRBV2; J: TRBJ2-7; CDR3: CASSEAPLEGHYEQYF; DNA: TGTGCCAGCAGTGAAGCGCCCCTCGAGGGCCACTACGAGCAGTACTTC
D: TRBD2; size: -; V: TRBV13; J: TRBJ2-3; CDR3: CASSAQGLAGADTQYF; DNA: TGTGCCAGCAGCGCACAGGGACTAGCGGGAGCGGATACGCAGTATTTT
D: -; size: once; V: TRBV16; J: TRBJ1-5; CDR3: CASSQLADSNQPQHF; DNA: TGTGCCAGCAGCCAATTGGCTGATAGCAATCAGCCCCAGCATTTT
D: -; size: -; V: TRBV6-4; J: TRBJ2-4; CDR3: CASSDGTEKNIQYF; DNA: TGTGCCAGCAGTGACGGTACAGAGAAAAACATTCAGTACTTC
D: -; size: -; V: TRBV6-1; J: TRBJ2-7; CDR3: CASSESGAGGYEQYF; DNA: TGTGCCAGCAGTGAATCAGGGGCTGGAGGGTACGAGCAGTACTTC
D: -; size: -; V: TRBV5-1; J: TRBJ2-7; CDR3: CASSPDTSYEQYF; DNA: TGCGCCAGCAGCCCGGACACTTCCTACGAGCAGTACTTC
D: -; size: -; V: TRBV29-1; J: TRBJ1-1; CDR3: CSVDGGSTEAFF; DNA: TGCAGCGTTGATGGGGGGTCCACTGAAGCTTTCTTT
D: TRBD2; size: -; V: TRBV27; J: TRBJ2-7; CDR3: CASSYAGGYEQYF; DNA: TGTGCCAGCAGCTACGCGGGGGGCTACGAGCAGTACTTC